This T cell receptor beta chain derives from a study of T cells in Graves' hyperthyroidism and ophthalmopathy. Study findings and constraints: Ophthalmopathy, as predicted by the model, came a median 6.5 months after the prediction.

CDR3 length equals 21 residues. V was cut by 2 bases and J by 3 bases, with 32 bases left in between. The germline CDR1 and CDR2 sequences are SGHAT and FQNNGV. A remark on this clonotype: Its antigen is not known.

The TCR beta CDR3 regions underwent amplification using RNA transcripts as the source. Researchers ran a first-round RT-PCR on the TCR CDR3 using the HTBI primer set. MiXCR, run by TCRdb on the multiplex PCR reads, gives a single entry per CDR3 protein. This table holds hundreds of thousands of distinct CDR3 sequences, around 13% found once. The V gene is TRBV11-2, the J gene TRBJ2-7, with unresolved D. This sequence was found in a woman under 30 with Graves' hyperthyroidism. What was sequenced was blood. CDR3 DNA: TGTGCCAGCAGCTTACTTGGGGTCTCCCGGCCAAATCGAGTGACCGACTACGAGCAGTACTTC. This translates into CASSLLGVSRPNRVTDYEQYF.